What follows are 31 T cell receptor beta chains derived from one specimen sequenced in a study of T-cell reconstitution after alpha-beta-depleted transplantation in children. A TCRbeta library incorporating unique molecular identifiers was prepared. TCRdb reprocessed the PCR reads via MiXCR and lists one record per CDR3 protein. The table includes some 550,000 distinct CDR3 sequences, about 16% detected once. The source was PBMCs from the stem cell graft donor, collected from the stem cell graft. The receptors originated from a human donor who donated a stem cell graft to a child with acute lymphoblastic leukemia.

This clonotype occurred many times. The CDR3 sequence: CASSPPLDWVAEQFF. The CDR3 DNA reads as TGTGCCAGCTCACCTCCGTTGGACTGGGTGGCTGAGCAGTTCTTC. This sequence joins TRBV18 and TRBJ2-1; D perhaps matches TRBD2 (5 bases). The CDR3 has 15 residues. Germline V CDR1 and CDR2: KGHSH, LQKENI. Trimming shortened V by 3 bases and J by 9 bases, and 18 bases separated the two germline ends.

CDR3 in DNA: TGTGCCAGCAGTGCGGTTGGAAACACCATATATTTT. It specifies CASSAVGNTIYF. V gene TRBV12-3 or TRBV12-4 combines with J gene TRBJ1-3; D remains unclear. With 5 bases removed from V and 3 bases from J, the gap between germline ends came to 5 bases. The CDR3 sequence is 12 residues long.

The table lists this clonotype with a few counts. The rearrangement links TRBV15 to TRBJ2-3; D not resolved. Germline V gene data show CDR1 as LNHNV and CDR2 as YYDKDF (reference sequence). This CDR3 is built from 17 residues. Trimming stripped 0 bases from V and 0 bases from J, with 13 bases between. CDR3 in DNA: TGTGCCACCAGCAGAGATCTCCCAGCCTCTAGCACAGATACGCAGTATTTT. Translated: CATSRDLPASSTDTQYF.

This clonotype was seen only a few times. The V gene is TRBV15, the J gene TRBJ2-2, with 11 bases aligning to TRBD2. Germline loops: CDR1 LNHNV, CDR2 YYDKDF (reference sequence). Trimming cost V 1 base and J 0 bases; bases outside gene matches: 7. This CDR3 comprises 19 residues. The CDR3 DNA follows: TGTGCCACCAGCAGAGGCCTCCCGGGACTAGCGGCGAACACCGGGGAGCTGTTTTTT. It is translated as CATSRGLPGLAANTGELFF.

This clonotype was seen a handful of times. The CDR3 bases are TGTGCCAGCAGCTTAGCGGGTGGACAGGGGGAAGCTTTCTTT. Protein sequence: CASSLAGGQGEAFF. The chain carries TRBV7-8 and TRBJ1-1, with TRBD1 matching over 9 bases. Losses at the gene ends were 0 bases for V and 8 bases for J; bases not matched to a gene: 4. CDR1 and CDR2 from the germline V gene are SGHVS and FQNEAQ. CDR3 length: 14 amino acids.

The CDR3 loop is CASSVRPGLGPHEQYF. The CDR3 DNA reads TGCGCCAGCAGCGTACGCCCGGGACTGGGGCCCCACGAGCAGTACTTC. This chain links TRBV4-1 with TRBJ2-7, with D possibly matching TRBD2 (6 bases). Deletions cut 5 bases from V and 5 bases from J, with 22 bases between. The CDR3 contains 16 residues. Looked up from germline, CDR1 is MGHRA and CDR2 is YSYEKL.

This clonotype showed up many times. The chain uses TRBV27 and TRBJ2-1; 15 bases are a match to TRBD2. This CDR3 is 17 amino acids long. V trimming: 2 bases; J trimming: 7 bases; junction bases outside the gene matches: 6. The germline V gene encodes CDR1 MNHEY and CDR2 SMNVEV (reference sequence). The CDR3 sequence: CASSLTLGTSGRNEQFF. DNA of the CDR3: TGTGCCAGCAGTTTAACTTTAGGGACTAGCGGGAGGAATGAGCAGTTCTTC.

This rearrangement joins TRBV27 to TRBJ2-5, with TRBD2 matching 16 bases. The V and J ends lost 6 bases and 4 bases, in that order; junction bases with no gene match: 8. The CDR3 sequence is 17 residues long. Germline V gene lookup returns CDR1 MNHEY and CDR2 SMNVEV (reference sequence). The CDR3 sequence is CASSPGLAGGRGETQYF. For the CDR3, the DNA is TGTGCCAGCAGCCCGGGACTAGCGGGAGGGCGTGGAGAGACCCAGTACTTC.

This clonotype was counted only a few times. The chain links TRBV5-1 to TRBJ2-2, with D perhaps TRBD1 (5 bases). CDR1 and CDR2 (germline): SGHRS, YFSETQ. This CDR3 is 17 amino acids long. V lost 4 bases to trimming and J lost 4 bases, with 20 bases between them. The DNA of the CDR3 is TGCGCCAGCAGCGCGCCACAGGAACTACCCCTCACCGGGGAGCTGTTTTTT. Protein sequence: CASSAPQELPLTGELFF.

The rearrangement uses TRBV11-2 and TRBJ2-3, with D maybe TRBD1 (6 bases). The V and J ends lost 1 base and 2 bases respectively, with 28 bases between them. From germline, CDR1 is SGHAT and CDR2 FQNNGV. CDR3 length: 21 amino acids. CDR3 DNA: TGTGCCAGCAGCTTAGGCCCCGACCCACGGGACAAACTCAAGACCACAGATACGCAGTATTTT. Its translation: CASSLGPDPRDKLKTTDTQYF.

The sample holds many counts of this clonotype. The V call is TRBV2, the J call TRBJ1-4; D gene ambiguous. Germline V gives CDR1 SNHLY, CDR2 FYNNEI. V was shortened by 7 bases and J by 4 bases, with 16 bases between the two germline ends. The CDR3 is 15 amino acids. The DNA of the CDR3 is TGTGCCAGCACCGAAGCACTCCTTCTTAATGAAAAACTGTTTTTT. Amino acids: CASTEALLLNEKLFF.

The chain is built from TRBV5-1 and TRBJ2-7; no clear D. This CDR3 has 14 amino acids. V dropped 0 bases and J dropped 2 bases, with 9 bases sitting between them. Germline-derived CDR1 and CDR2 are SGHRS and YFSETQ. CDR3 coding DNA: TGCGCCAGCAGCTTGGAGTCAGGTGCCTACGAGCAGTACTTC. Translated, it gives CASSLESGAYEQYF. Full variable domain (remainder filled in from reference TRBV5-1 and TRBJ2-7): KAGVTQTPRYLIKTRGQQVTLSCSPISGHRSVSWYQQTPGQGLQFLFEYFSETQRNKGNFPGRFSGRQFSNSRSEMNVSTLELGDSALYLCASSLESGAYEQYFGPGTRLTVT.

The V call is TRBV12-3 or TRBV12-4, the J call TRBJ1-1; no reliable D call. Trimming left V 3 bases short and J 11 bases short, with 10 bases between. The CDR3 is made up of 11 amino acids. The CDR3 sequence is CASSFATRAFF. DNA for the CDR3: TGTGCCAGCAGTTTTGCGACCAGGGCTTTCTTT.

The chain carries TRBV5-4 and TRBJ2-2, with 11 bases aligning to TRBD2. Germline V gene sequence: CDR1 SGHNT, CDR2 YYREEE (reference sequence). With V trimmed by 2 bases and J by 0 bases, 6 bases remained unmatched. The CDR3 contains 18 residues. CDR3 protein: CASSFRTSGRTNTGELFF. CDR3 bases: TGTGCCAGCAGCTTCCGGACTAGCGGGCGGACGAACACCGGGGAGCTGTTTTTT. Full variable domain (remainder filled in from reference TRBV5-4 and TRBJ2-2): ETGVTQSPTHLIKTRGQQVTLRCSSQSGHNTVSWYQQALGQGPQFIFQYYREEENGRGNFPPRFSGLQFPNYSSELNVNALELDDSALYLCASSFRTSGRTNTGELFFGEGSRLTVL.

V is TRBV11-2 and J is TRBJ2-4; possibly TRBD2 for D (6 bases). Germline CDR1 and CDR2: SGHAT and FQNNGV. The CDR3 runs to 14 residues. Trimming took 1 base from V and 7 from J, leaving 11 bases between them. The CDR3 DNA follows: TGTGCCAGCAGCTTAGGGGGAGGTAGGAACATTCAGTACTTC. It is translated as CASSLGGGRNIQYF.

This clonotype was observed a few times. The chain recombines TRBV5-1 with TRBJ1-2, with TRBD1 identical over 8 bases. The CDR3 spans 14 residues. Germline loops: CDR1 SGHRS, CDR2 YFSETQ. V shed 3 bases and J 4 bases; nucleotides not matched to a gene: 5. CDR3: CASSSGQAFYGYTF. The CDR3 DNA follows: TGCGCCAGCAGCTCGGGACAGGCTTTCTATGGCTACACCTTC. Looking up the rest from reference TRBV5-1 and TRBJ1-2 gives the full variable domain: KAGVTQTPRYLIKTRGQQVTLSCSPISGHRSVSWYQQTPGQGLQFLFEYFSETQRNKGNFPGRFSGRQFSNSRSEMNVSTLELGDSALYLCASSSGQAFYGYTFGSGTRLTVV.

This clonotype was detected only once. The V and J genes are TRBV5-6 and TRBJ2-7, with 8 bases lining up with TRBD2. Trimming took 2 bases from V and 1 from J; bases not matched to a gene: 11. Germline V gene sequence: CDR1 SGHDT, CDR2 YYEEEE. The CDR3 is made up of 17 amino acids. CDR3 nucleotides: TGTGCCAGCAGCTTAGGGACTAGTAAAAGATTATCCTACGAGCAGTACTTC. Protein: CASSLGTSKRLSYEQYF.

The V call is TRBV12-3 or TRBV12-4, the J call TRBJ2-1, with TRBD2 matching 11 bases. There are 15 residues in the CDR3. With V trimmed by 7 bases and J by 2 bases, 4 bases remained unmatched. As DNA, the CDR3 is TGTGCCAGCATTCGGACTAGCGGGCCCTACAATGAGCAGTTCTTC. This encodes CASIRTSGPYNEQFF.

This clonotype was observed a few times. V usage is TRBV5-1 and J usage is TRBJ2-7; a possible D gene is TRBD2 (6 bases). Trimming took off 0 bases at V and 0 bases at J, with 10 bases between the two ends. CDR1 and CDR2 from the germline V gene are SGHRS and YFSETQ. The CDR3 runs 15 residues. CDR3 protein: CASSLGTTNSYEQYF. As DNA, the CDR3 is TGCGCCAGCAGCTTGGGGACTACGAACTCCTACGAGCAGTACTTC.

This chain connects TRBV18 to TRBJ1-1; D uncertain. V dropped 4 bases and J dropped 1 base, with 16 bases sitting between them. The CDR3 contains 16 residues. Germline V lookup: CDR1 KGHSH, CDR2 LQKENI. In nucleotides, the CDR3 is TGTGCCAGCTCACTAGTAACGGAAGCAAAGAACACTGAAGCTTTCTTT. Encoded protein: CASSLVTEAKNTEAFF.

The V and J genes are TRBV27 and TRBJ2-1; 9 nucleotides align to TRBD1. Germline lookup yields CDR1 MNHEY and CDR2 SMNVEV (reference sequence). The junction had 9 bases not matched to a gene; V was cut back by 7 bases and J by 8 bases. The CDR3 runs to 14 residues. CDR3 DNA: TGTGCCAGCAACCTTGGGACAGGGTCCGATGAGCAGTTCTTC. It encodes CASNLGTGSDEQFF.

This chain uses TRBV29-1 with TRBJ1-5, with unresolved D. Trimming left V 6 bases short and J 2 bases short, with 17 bases between. The CDR3 is 15 amino acids. Germline-derived CDR1 and CDR2 are SQVTM and ANQGSEA. This CDR3 is CSVSEGLLGNQPQHF. The CDR3 DNA sequence: TGCAGCGTATCTGAGGGCCTACTAGGCAATCAGCCCCAGCATTTT. Complete variable domain (other parts from reference TRBV29-1 and TRBJ1-5): SAVISQKPSRDICQRGTSLTIQCQVDSQVTMMFWYRQQPGQSLTLIATANQGSEATYESGFVIDKFPISRPNLTFSTLTVSNMSPEDSSIYLCSVSEGLLGNQPQHFGDGTRLSIL.

This clonotype was recorded a few times. This rearrangement joins TRBV4-1 to TRBJ2-1; 10 nucleotides line up with TRBD2. The CDR3 has 16 residues. V was clipped by 3 bases and J by 8 bases; unmatched bases: 10. Germline V gene lookup returns CDR1 MGHRA and CDR2 YSYEKL. CDR3 sequence: CASSHGGAGGPHEQFF. DNA for the CDR3: TGCGCCAGCAGCCATGGCGGAGCGGGAGGGCCCCATGAGCAGTTCTTC.

The V gene is TRBV12-3 or TRBV12-4, the J gene TRBJ1-2; D is undetermined. The CDR3 covers 13 residues. Trimming removed 6 bases at V and 6 bases at J, with 14 bases between. The CDR3 sequence: CASSPGPLHGYTF. The CDR3 nucleotides are TGTGCCAGCAGCCCGGGCCCCCTGCATGGCTACACCTTC.

V usage is TRBV4-1 and J usage is TRBJ2-2; 9 nucleotides agree with TRBD2. The CDR3 totals 17 residues. The ends lost 4 bases at V and 8 bases at J; junction bases unmatched: 14. Germline V gene data show CDR1 as MGHRA and CDR2 as YSYEKL. The CDR3 DNA reads TGCGCCAGCAGCCGGCCCTGGCGGGAGGGCCCTAAAGGGGAGCTGTTTTTT. Its protein product is CASSRPWREGPKGELFF.

This clonotype was observed at least ten times. The chain employs TRBV27 and TRBJ2-2; TRBD2 is a possible D gene (5 bases). This CDR3 comprises 14 residues. Germline lookup yields CDR1 MNHEY and CDR2 SMNVEV (reference sequence). Trimming took 3 bases from V and 2 from J, leaving 7 bases between them. CDR3 DNA sequence: TGTGCCAGCAGTTTCGGACTTAACACCGGGGAGCTGTTTTTT. Its translation: CASSFGLNTGELFF.

This clonotype was counted a few times. The V call is TRBV30, the J call TRBJ1-6; no clear D. CDR1 and CDR2 from the germline V gene are GTSNPN and SVGIG (reference sequence). Trimming took off 3 bases at V and 7 bases at J, with 16 bases between the two ends. CDR3 length equals 15 residues. This CDR3 reads CAWRADRTPNSPLHF. CDR3 bases: TGTGCCTGGAGGGCTGACCGAACGCCGAATTCACCCCTCCACTTT.

This clonotype showed up just a few times. V and J are TRBV20-1 and TRBJ2-1; D remains unclear. The V end lost 0 bases, the J end lost 4 bases, and 7 bases lay between the germline ends. Germline V CDR1 and CDR2: DFQATT, SNEGSKA (reference sequence). The CDR3 loop spans 13 amino acids. In DNA, the CDR3 is TGCAGTGCTAGAGATCCCGGATACAATGAGCAGTTCTTC. Its translation: CSARDPGYNEQFF.

This clonotype has only a few counts. The chain combines TRBV7-9 with TRBJ2-1, with a weak D call TRBD2 (7 bases). Trimming removed 8 bases at V and 15 bases at J, with 23 bases between. Germline lookup yields CDR1 SEHNR and CDR2 FQNEAQ (reference sequence). The CDR3 spans 13 residues. The CDR3 sequence is CASPGEAGAFRFF. The CDR3, as DNA: TGTGCCAGCCCCGGGGAGGCGGGGGCTTTCCGGTTCTTC.

This clonotype was observed a handful of times. The CDR3 coding sequence is TGCGCCAGCAGCCAGCCAAGACGGGGGAGAGGTCACGAGCAGTACTTC. This translates into CASSQPRRGRGHEQYF. V usage is TRBV4-1 and J usage is TRBJ2-7, with TRBD2 as a possible D gene (6 bases). Germline V CDR1 and CDR2: MGHRA, YSYEKL. The V gene lost 3 bases and the J gene lost 5 bases, with 20 bases spanning the gap. The CDR3 is 16 residues long.

J is TRBJ2-1 and V is TRBV19, with D possibly TRBD2 on 6 matching bases. Germline-derived CDR1 and CDR2 are LNHDA and SQIVND (reference sequence). Trimming pared 3 bases from V and 6 bases from J, leaving 12 bases between. CDR3 length: 14 residues. CDR3 in amino acids: CASSIGGGTNEQFF. DNA for the CDR3: TGTGCCAGTAGTATCGGGGGAGGAACCAATGAGCAGTTCTTC.